These 19 T cell receptor beta chains originate from one sample sequenced in a study of cytomegalovirus exposure and HLA in healthy donors. The PCR had 60 Vbeta and 13 Jbeta primers. Profiling relied on immunoSEQ multiplex PCR, and the TCRdb table lists in-frame clones only, not all of them. The sample lists about 190,000 clones; around 81% were seen once. Sequencing was performed on PBMCs. Receptors originate from a woman between 18 and 29 years old in good health and CMV-seropositive.

The chain employs TRBV2 and TRBJ1-3; D is undetermined. Germline V gene data show CDR1 as SNHLY and CDR2 as FYNNEI. The CDR3 covers 19 residues. V was trimmed by 7 bases and J by 0 bases, leaving 25 bases between them. CDR3 in DNA: TGTGCCAGCACTCGACTCCACATTAACGGAGCCCGCTCTGGAAACACCATATATTTT. This codes for CASTRLHINGARSGNTIYF.

The chain employs TRBV2 and TRBJ1-2, with 8 bases identical to TRBD1. The germline V gene encodes CDR1 SNHLY and CDR2 FYNNEI. This CDR3 region has 15 residues. V lost 7 bases and J lost 1; bases outside the gene matches: 8. The CDR3 sequence is CASKPHGQGNYGYTF. Written as DNA, the CDR3 is TGTGCCAGCAAACCTCACGGACAGGGTAACTATGGCTACACCTTC. Variable domain in full (rest from reference TRBV2 and TRBJ1-2): EPEVTQTPSHQVTQMGQEVILRCVPISNHLYFYWYRQILGQKVEFLVSFYNNEISEKSEIFDDQFSVERPDGSNFTLKIRSTKLEDSAMYFCASKPHGQGNYGYTFGSGTRLTVV.

This chain links TRBV2 with TRBJ1-4; D is ambiguous. The CDR3 runs to 13 residues. Germline-derived CDR1 and CDR2 are SNHLY and FYNNEI. Trimming removed 5 bases from V and 7 bases from J, with 11 bases in between. The CDR3 DNA sequence: TGTGCCAGCAGTAGCGAGGAGGGTGAAAAACTGTTTTTT. It encodes CASSSEEGEKLFF.

This clone came up a few times. The CDR3 here is CAWSPAPGQGPVGSYNEQFF. As DNA, the CDR3 is TGTGCCTGGAGTCCAGCACCGGGACAGGGACCGGTAGGCTCCTACAATGAGCAGTTCTTC. V and J are TRBV30 and TRBJ2-1, with 9 nucleotides matching TRBD1. This CDR3 is built from 20 residues. J gave up 0 bases and V 2 bases, and 17 bases lay outside the gene matches. The germline V gene encodes CDR1 GTSNPN and CDR2 SVGIG (reference sequence).

This rearrangement joins TRBV7-3 to TRBJ2-5, with 7 bases that match TRBD2. There are 14 residues in the CDR3. Trimming removed 4 bases from V and 4 bases from J; junction bases left unmatched: 6. Germline V lookup: CDR1 SGHTA, CDR2 FQGTGA. CDR3 nucleotides: TGTGCCAGCAGCTCCGGGACTATGTCAGAGACCCAGTACTTC. It yields the protein CASSSGTMSETQYF.

This clone was detected only once. The chain combines TRBV5-1 with TRBJ2-3, with TRBD2 as a possible D gene (6 bases). The V end was cut by 1 base, the J end by 0 bases, with 12 bases between. The CDR3 contains 16 residues. The V gene's germline CDR1 is SGHRS and CDR2 YFSETQ. The CDR3 bases are TGCGCCAGCAGCTTGTATTCGGGGGTGAGCACAGATACGCAGTATTTT. This codes for CASSLYSGVSTDTQYF.

The chain has TRBV21-1 and TRBJ2-7; the table's D gene call, TRBD2, was not cross checked with the DNA. TRBV21-1 is termed a pseudogene. CDR3 length: 15 amino acids. For the CDR3, the DNA is TGTGCCAGCATCTACCGCGGGACTCAATATTACGAGCAGTACTTC. This sequence encodes CASIYRGTQYYEQYF.

The CDR3 loop is CASSPLAGETYEQYF. The CDR3 DNA reads as TGTGCCAGCAGCCCTCTAGCGGGGGAAACCTACGAGCAGTACTTC. This sequence joins TRBV4-2 and TRBJ2-7; 10 bases line up with TRBD2. Trimming removed 4 bases from V and 2 bases from J; junction bases left unmatched: 5. The CDR3 totals 15 residues. Germline assignment: CDR1 LGHNA and CDR2 YNFKEQ.

The rearrangement joins TRBV11-2 to TRBJ2-7; TRBD2 is a possible D gene (6 bases). The CDR3 loop spans 14 amino acids. Germline-derived CDR1 and CDR2 are SGHAT and FQNNGV. Trimming cost V 3 bases and J 5 bases, with 14 bases left between them. Here the CDR3 reads CASSLVRGSHEQYF. The CDR3 bases are TGTGCCAGCAGCTTGGTTCGGGGGAGCCACGAGCAGTACTTC.

This rearrangement joins TRBV6-1 to TRBJ1-2; tentative D call: TRBD1 (6 bases). Germline V gives CDR1 MNHNS, CDR2 SASEGT. The CDR3 has 14 residues. Trimming shortened V by 9 bases and J by 4 bases, and 18 bases separated the two germline ends. CDR3 protein: CASWLAGAGYGYTF. The CDR3 DNA reads TGTGCCAGTTGGTTAGCGGGGGCTGGCTATGGCTACACCTTC.

On this clone itself: The missing conserved phenylalanine or tryptophan at the end of this CDR3 makes a read error likely. V is TRBV7-2 and J is TRBJ1-2; 9 bases are a match to TRBD1. The junction had 9 bases not matched to a gene; V was cut back by 3 bases and J by 4 bases. From germline, CDR1 is SGHTA and CDR2 FQGNSA. The CDR3 is made up of 16 amino acids. The CDR3 sequence: CASSFAGTGKGYGYTL. The CDR3 DNA sequence: TGTGCCAGCAGCTTCGCCGGGACAGGGAAGGGCTATGGCTACACCCTC.

The chain combines TRBV2 with TRBJ2-3; 10 nucleotides match TRBD1. Trimming at V came to 5 bases and at J to 4 bases, leaving 9 bases not matched to a gene. The CDR3 consists of 16 residues. CDR1 is SNHLY and CDR2 is FYNNEI in the germline V gene. DNA of the CDR3: TGTGCCAGCAGTAAAGGCGGGACAGGGGCTGCAGATACGCAGTATTTT. This gives the protein CASSKGGTGAADTQYF.

The rearrangement uses TRBV9 and TRBJ2-3; tentative D call: TRBD2 (6 bases). The CDR3 totals 17 residues. The V end lost 3 bases, the J end lost 2 bases, and 19 bases lay between the germline ends. Germline assignment: CDR1 SGDLS and CDR2 YYNGEE. Here the CDR3 reads CASSAGSRGLDTDTQYF. The CDR3 DNA follows: TGTGCCAGCAGCGCCGGGAGTCGGGGACTTGACACAGATACGCAGTATTTT.

The genes are TRBV30 and TRBJ1-1; 7 bases are a match to TRBD1. Looked up from germline, CDR1 is GTSNPN and CDR2 is SVGIG (reference sequence). The CDR3 length is 10 residues. V lost 7 bases and J lost 7; bases outside the gene matches: 3. The CDR3 bases are TGTGCCTCGGGACAGATTGAAGCTTTCTTT. Residues: CASGQIEAFF.

This chain links TRBV30 with TRBJ1-4, with TRBD1 matching 10 bases. J lost 8 bases, V lost 5 bases, and 8 bases had no gene match. Germline V CDR1 and CDR2: GTSNPN, SVGIG (reference sequence). The CDR3 covers 14 residues. The CDR3 region has the DNA TGTGCCTGGTCACCCGGGACAGGGGTCGAAAAACTGTTTTTT. Encoded protein: CAWSPGTGVEKLFF.

The rearrangement links TRBV9 to TRBJ1-2; the match to TRBD1 covers 11 bases. This CDR3 has 16 amino acids. J gave up 3 bases and V 3 bases, and 7 bases lay outside the gene matches. Germline CDR1 is SGDLS and CDR2 is YYNGEE. The CDR3 protein is CASSADRDRGDYGYTF. The CDR3 DNA reads TGTGCCAGCAGCGCCGACCGGGACAGGGGGGACTATGGCTACACCTTC.

The CDR3 DNA is TGTGCTAGTGGTTTGGTTGCTAGCGGAGAGACCCAGTACTTC. It encodes CASGLVASGETQYF. The chain combines TRBV12-5 with TRBJ2-5; 7 nucleotides match TRBD2. CDR3 length: 14 amino acids. Losses at the gene ends were 0 bases for V and 4 bases for J; bases not matched to a gene: 2. Germline V gives CDR1 LGHNT, CDR2 FRNRAP.

This clone has a handful of counts. The chain joins TRBV14 to TRBJ1-6; no firm D call. V lost 0 bases and J lost 5, with 5 bases in between. Per the germline V gene, CDR1 is SGHDN and CDR2 is FVKESK. The length of the CDR3 is 14 residues. CDR3 sequence (DNA): TGTGCCAGCAGCCAAGATATCCATAATTCACCCCTCCACTTT. It codes for CASSQDIHNSPLHF.

V usage is TRBV7-3 and J usage is TRBJ1-1; D is perhaps TRBD1 (6 bases). V was shortened by 5 bases and J by 4 bases, with 14 bases between the two germline ends. The length of the CDR3 is 14 residues. From germline, CDR1 is SGHTA and CDR2 FQGTGA. CDR3 residues: CASSTQGGGTEAFF. For the CDR3, the DNA is TGTGCCAGCAGCACACAGGGAGGGGGCACTGAAGCTTTCTTT.